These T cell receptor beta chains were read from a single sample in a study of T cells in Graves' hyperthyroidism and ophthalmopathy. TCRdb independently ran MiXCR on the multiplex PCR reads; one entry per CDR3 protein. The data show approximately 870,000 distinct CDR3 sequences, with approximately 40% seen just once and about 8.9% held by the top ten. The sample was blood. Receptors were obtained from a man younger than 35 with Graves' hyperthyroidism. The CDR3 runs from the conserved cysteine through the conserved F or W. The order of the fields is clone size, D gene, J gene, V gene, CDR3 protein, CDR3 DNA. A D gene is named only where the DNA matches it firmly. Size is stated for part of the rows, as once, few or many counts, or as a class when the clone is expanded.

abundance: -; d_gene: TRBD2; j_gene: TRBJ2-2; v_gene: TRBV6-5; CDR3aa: CASSYDRGGNTGELFF; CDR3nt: TGTGCCAGCAGTTACGACCGGGGGGGGAACACCGGGGAGCTGTTTTTT
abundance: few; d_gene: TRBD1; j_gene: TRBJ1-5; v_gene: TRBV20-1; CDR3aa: CSGLQGAWQPQHF; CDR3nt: TGCAGTGGTCTCCAGGGGGCTTGGCAGCCCCAGCATTTT
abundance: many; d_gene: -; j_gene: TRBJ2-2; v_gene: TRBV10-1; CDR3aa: CASSEGGPGELFF; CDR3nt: TGCGCCAGCAGTGAGGGAGGTCCCGGGGAGCTGTTTTTT
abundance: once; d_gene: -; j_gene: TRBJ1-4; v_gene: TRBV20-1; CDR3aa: CSALGDEKLFF; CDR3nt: TGCAGTGCGTTGGGGGACGAAAAACTGTTTTTT
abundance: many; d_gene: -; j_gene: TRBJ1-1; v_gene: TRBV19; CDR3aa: CASSIGTTSGNTEAFF; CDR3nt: TGTGCCAGTAGTATAGGGACAACTAGCGGGAACACTGAAGCTTTCTTT
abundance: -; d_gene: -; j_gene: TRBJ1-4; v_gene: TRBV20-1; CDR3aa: CSAIKTGNEKLFF; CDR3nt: TGCAGTGCTATCAAGACAGGAAATGAAAAACTGTTTTTT
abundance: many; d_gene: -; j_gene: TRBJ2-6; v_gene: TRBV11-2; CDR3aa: CASSPTVGANVLTF; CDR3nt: TGTGCCAGCAGCCCCACAGTCGGGGCCAACGTCCTGACTTTC
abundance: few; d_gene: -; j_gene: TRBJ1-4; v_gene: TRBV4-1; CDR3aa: CASSQEDGGNEKLFF; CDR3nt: TGCGCCAGCAGCCAAGAGGACGGCGGTAATGAAAAACTGTTTTTT
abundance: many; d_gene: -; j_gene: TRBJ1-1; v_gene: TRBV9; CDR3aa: CASSVITGEAFF; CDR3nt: TGTGCCAGCAGCGTAATAACGGGGGAAGCTTTCTTT
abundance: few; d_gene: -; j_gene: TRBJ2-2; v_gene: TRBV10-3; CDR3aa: CAISDIGLQGGTGELFF; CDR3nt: TGTGCCATCAGTGACATCGGTCTACAGGGTGGCACCGGGGAGCTGTTTTTT
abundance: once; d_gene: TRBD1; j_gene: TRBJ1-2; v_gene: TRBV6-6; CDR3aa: CASSYSDRGASGYTF; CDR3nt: TGTGCCAGCAGTTACTCGGACAGGGGAGCCAGTGGCTACACCTTC
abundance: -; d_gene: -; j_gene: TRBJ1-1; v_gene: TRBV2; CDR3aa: CASSLSQSNTEAFF; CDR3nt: TGTGCCAGCAGTTTGTCACAGTCTAACACTGAAGCTTTCTTT
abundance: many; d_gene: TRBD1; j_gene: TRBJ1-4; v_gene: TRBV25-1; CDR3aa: CASSGQGNEKLFF; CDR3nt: TGTGCCAGCAGTGGACAGGGTAATGAAAAACTGTTTTTT
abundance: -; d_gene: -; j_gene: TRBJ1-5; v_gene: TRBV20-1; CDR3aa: CSASRVDRGNQPQHF; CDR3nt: TGCAGTGCAAGCAGGGTGGATCGTGGCAATCAGCCCCAGCATTTT
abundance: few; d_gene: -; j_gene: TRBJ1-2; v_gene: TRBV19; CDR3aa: CASTADGITYGYTF; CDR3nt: TGTGCCAGTACCGCTGACGGGATTACCTATGGCTACACCTTC
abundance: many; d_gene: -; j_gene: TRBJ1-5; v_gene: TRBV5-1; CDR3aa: CASSFEGRNQPQHF; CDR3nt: TGCGCCAGCAGCTTTGAGGGTCGCAATCAGCCCCAGCATTTT
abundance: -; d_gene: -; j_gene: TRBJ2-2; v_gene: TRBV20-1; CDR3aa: CSAEQGNTGELFF; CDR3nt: TGCAGTGCAGAGCAGGGGAACACCGGGGAGCTGTTTTTT
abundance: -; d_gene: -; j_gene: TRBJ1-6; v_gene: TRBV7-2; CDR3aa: CASSSGDINSPLHF; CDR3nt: TGTGCCAGCAGCTCCGGGGACATTAATTCACCCCTCCACTTT
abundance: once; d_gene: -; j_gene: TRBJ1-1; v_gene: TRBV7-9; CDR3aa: CASSLVARPSTEAFF; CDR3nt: TGTGCCAGCAGCTTAGTTGCCAGACCGAGCACTGAAGCTTTCTTT
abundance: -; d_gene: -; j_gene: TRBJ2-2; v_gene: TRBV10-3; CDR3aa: CASSYRASGELFF; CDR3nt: TGTGCCAGCAGTTACCGGGCATCCGGGGAGCTGTTTTTT
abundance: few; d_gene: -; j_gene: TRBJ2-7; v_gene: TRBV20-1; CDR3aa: CSARAERVSYEQYF; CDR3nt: TGCAGTGCTAGGGCCGAGCGGGTATCCTACGAGCAGTACTTC
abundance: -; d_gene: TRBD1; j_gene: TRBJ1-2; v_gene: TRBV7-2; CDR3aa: CASSFWDSYGYTF; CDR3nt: TGTGCCAGCAGCTTCTGGGACAGCTATGGCTACACCTTC
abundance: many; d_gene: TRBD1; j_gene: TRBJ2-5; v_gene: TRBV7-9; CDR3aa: CASSLGTVIPMAQYF; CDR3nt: TGTGCCAGCAGCTTGGGGACAGTGATTCCAATGGCCCAGTACTTC
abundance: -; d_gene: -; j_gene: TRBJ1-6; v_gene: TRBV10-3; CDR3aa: CASSGGGVNSPLHF; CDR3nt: TGTGCCAGCAGTGGTGGCGGGGTCAACTCACCCCTCCACTTT
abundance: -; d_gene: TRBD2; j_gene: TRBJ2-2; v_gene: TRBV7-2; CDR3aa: CASSQVAGGHTGELFF; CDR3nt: TGCGCCAGCAGCCAAGTAGCGGGAGGCCACACCGGGGAGCTGTTTTTT
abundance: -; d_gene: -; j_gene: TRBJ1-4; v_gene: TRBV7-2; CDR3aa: CASSLVSTNEKLFF; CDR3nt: TGTGCCAGCAGCTTAGTCTCGACTAATGAAAAACTGTTTTTT
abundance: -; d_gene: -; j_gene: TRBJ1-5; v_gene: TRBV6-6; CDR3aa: CASSSGLPQPQHF; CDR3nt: TGTGCCAGCAGTTCAGGACTACCTCAGCCCCAGCATTTT
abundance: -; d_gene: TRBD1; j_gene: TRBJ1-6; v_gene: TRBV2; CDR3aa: CASSGVGGNSPLHF; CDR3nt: TGTGCCAGCAGTGGTGTAGGGGGCAATTCACCCCTCCACTTT
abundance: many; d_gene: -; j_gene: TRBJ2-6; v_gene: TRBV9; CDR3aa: CASSPGKMANVLTF; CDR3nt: TGTGCCAGCAGCCCAGGTAAAATGGCCAACGTCCTGACTTTC
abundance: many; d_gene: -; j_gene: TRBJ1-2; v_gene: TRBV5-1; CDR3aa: CASSMGTSDGYTF; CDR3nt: TGCGCCAGCAGCATGGGGACATCCGATGGCTACACCTTC
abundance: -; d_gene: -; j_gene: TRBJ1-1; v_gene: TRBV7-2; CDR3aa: CANSFQGNTEAFF; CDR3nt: TGTGCCAACAGCTTTCAGGGAAACACTGAAGCTTTCTTT
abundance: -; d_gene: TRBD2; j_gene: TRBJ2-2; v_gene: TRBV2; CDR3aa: CASSEALRGGNTGELFF; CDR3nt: TGTGCCAGCAGTGAAGCGCTTCGGGGGGGGAACACCGGGGAGCTGTTTTTT
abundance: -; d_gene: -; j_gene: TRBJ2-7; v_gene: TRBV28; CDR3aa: CASSLPALEQYF; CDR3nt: TGTGCCAGCAGTCTCCCGGCTCTCGAGCAGTACTTC
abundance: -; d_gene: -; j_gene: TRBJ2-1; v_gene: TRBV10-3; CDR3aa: CAISETGGNEQFF; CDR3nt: TGTGCCATCAGTGAAACTGGAGGGAATGAGCAGTTCTTC
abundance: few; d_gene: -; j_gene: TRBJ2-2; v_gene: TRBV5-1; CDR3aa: CASSLVVTSTGELFF; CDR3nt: TGCGCCAGCAGCTTGGTTGTGACTAGCACCGGGGAGCTGTTTTTT
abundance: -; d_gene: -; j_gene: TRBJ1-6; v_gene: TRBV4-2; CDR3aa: CASSHIQGRDSPLHF; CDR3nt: TGTGCCAGCAGCCACATACAGGGTAGGGATTCACCCCTCCACTTT
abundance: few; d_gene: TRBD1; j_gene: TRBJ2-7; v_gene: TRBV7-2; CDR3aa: CASNKNRGNHYEQYF; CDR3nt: TGTGCCAGCAACAAAAACAGGGGAAATCACTACGAGCAGTACTTC
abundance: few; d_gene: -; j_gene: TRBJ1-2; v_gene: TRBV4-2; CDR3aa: CASSQVVGGSYGYTF; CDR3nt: TGTGCCAGCAGCCAGGTCGTGGGAGGGTCCTATGGCTACACCTTC
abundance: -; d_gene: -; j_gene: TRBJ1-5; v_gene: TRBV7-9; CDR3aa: CASSIHDQPQHF; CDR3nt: TGTGCCAGCAGCATACACGATCAGCCCCAGCATTTT
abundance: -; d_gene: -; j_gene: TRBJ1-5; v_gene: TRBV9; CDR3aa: CASSVEPGSNEHF; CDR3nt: TGTGCCAGCAGCGTGGAACCGGGATCCAACGAGCATTTT
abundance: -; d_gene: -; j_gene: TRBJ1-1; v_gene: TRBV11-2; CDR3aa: CASTRGQPNTEAFF; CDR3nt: TGTGCCAGCACCCGTGGGCAGCCGAACACTGAAGCTTTCTTT
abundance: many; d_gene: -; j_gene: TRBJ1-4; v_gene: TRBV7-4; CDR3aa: CASSLAQTSGEKLFF; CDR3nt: TGTGCCAGCAGCTTAGCACAGACCTCGGGTGAAAAACTGTTTTTT
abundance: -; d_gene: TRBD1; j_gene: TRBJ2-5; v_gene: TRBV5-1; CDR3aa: CASSPDTWTGGLETQYF; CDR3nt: TGCGCCAGCAGCCCCGACACATGGACAGGGGGCTTGGAGACCCAGTACTTC
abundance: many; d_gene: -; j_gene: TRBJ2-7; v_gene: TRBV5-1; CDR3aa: CASSLQGASSYEQYF; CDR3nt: TGCGCCAGCAGCTTGCAGGGCGCGAGCTCCTACGAGCAGTACTTC
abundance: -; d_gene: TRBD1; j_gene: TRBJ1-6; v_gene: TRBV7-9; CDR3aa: CASSRDRDQPLHF; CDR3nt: TGTGCCAGCAGCCGCGACAGGGATCAGCCCCTCCACTTT
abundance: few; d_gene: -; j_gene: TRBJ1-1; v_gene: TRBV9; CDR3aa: CASSVELPRRDTPIEAFF; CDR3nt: TGTGCCAGCAGCGTCGAACTACCCCGCCGGGACACGCCTATTGAAGCTTTCTTT
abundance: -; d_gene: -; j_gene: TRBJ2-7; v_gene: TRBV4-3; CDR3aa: CASSQGAGFGSSEQYF; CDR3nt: TGCGCCAGCAGCCAAGGAGCAGGGTTCGGGTCCTCCGAGCAGTACTTC
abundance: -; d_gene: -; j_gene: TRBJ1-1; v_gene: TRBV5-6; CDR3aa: CASSFRGGAFF; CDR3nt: TGTGCCAGCAGCTTTAGAGGAGGTGCTTTCTTT
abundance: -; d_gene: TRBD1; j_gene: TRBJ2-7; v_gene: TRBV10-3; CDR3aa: CATTGDTYEQYF; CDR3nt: TGTGCCACCACAGGGGATACCTACGAGCAGTACTTC
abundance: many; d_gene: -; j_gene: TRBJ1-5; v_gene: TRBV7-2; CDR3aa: CASSLGLEQPQHF; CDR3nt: TGTGCCAGCAGCTTAGGTCTGGAGCAGCCCCAGCATTTT
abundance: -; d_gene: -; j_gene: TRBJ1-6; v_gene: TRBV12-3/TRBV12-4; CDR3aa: CASSPRNRDKNNSPLHF; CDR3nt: TGTGCCAGCTCACCAAGGAACCGGGACAAAAATAATTCACCCCTCCACTTT
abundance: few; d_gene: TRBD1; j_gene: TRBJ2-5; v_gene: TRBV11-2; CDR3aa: CASSSQGAEETQYF; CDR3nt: TGTGCCAGCAGCTCGCAGGGGGCTGAGGAGACCCAGTACTTC